This T cell receptor (beta chain) was sequenced for a study of Graves' ophthalmopathy and Graves' hyperthyroidism. General study points: Stable hyperthyroidism and ophthalmopathy were told apart by a 13-signature model, which achieved approximately 87% sensitivity and roughly 80% specificity. The model forecast ophthalmopathy progression, reaching roughly 64% sensitivity and 72% to 80% specificity.

This clonotype was seen ten or more times. Its antigen is currently unknown. This CDR3 is 14 amino acids long. Trimming pared 5 bases from V and 1 base from J, leaving 11 bases between. Germline V gene data show CDR1 as SGHVS and CDR2 as FQNEAQ. The study amplified TCR beta CDR3 regions using RNA transcripts. The first-round RT-PCR employed HTBI primers together with the Qiagen OneStep RT-PCR kit. A multiplex PCR was then performed as the second round. MiXCR was run by TCRdb on the multiplex PCR reads, yielding one entry per CDR3 protein. The repertoire holds almost 400,000 distinct CDR3 sequences, roughly 18% seen once, with 1.5% to 2% in the top ten. Ophthalmopathy donors' eye disease showed moderate-to-severe activity, CAS of at least 3, NOSPECS of at least 4 and duration under 3 months. PBMCs had their origin in fresh peripheral blood (more than 9.5 ml).

The source of this sequence is a woman aged 18-29 years with Graves' ophthalmopathy. What was sequenced was peripheral blood. The chain combines TRBV7-8 with TRBJ1-1; possible D gene TRBD1, 5 bases. The DNA for the CDR3 is TGTGCCAGCAGCCCGGGACGGTCGAACACTGAAGCTTTCTTT. Amino acid sequence: CASSPGRSNTEAFF.